The 26 T cell receptor beta chains below were found in one sample sequenced in a study of blood T cell repertoires in COVID-19. Profiling relied on immunoSEQ multiplex PCR, and the TCRdb table lists in-frame clones only, not all of them. The table includes about 73,000 clones, roughly 84% detected once. The material sequenced was peripheral blood. The receptors stem from a human donor in a cohort sampled during active COVID-19.

The chain links TRBV9 to TRBJ1-3; 8 bases align to TRBD1. The CDR3 length is 15 residues. CDR1 SGDLS and CDR2 YYNGEE come from the germline V gene. Germline trimming cut 3 bases from V and 8 bases from J; bases unmatched to any gene: 10. The CDR3 nucleotides read TGTGCCAGCAGCGCGGGGACAGGACGGGTGGACACCATATATTTT. Translating it yields CASSAGTGRVDTIYF.

The chain employs TRBV28 and TRBJ2-6; 10 bases align to TRBD2. This CDR3 is 19 amino acids long. Germline V gene sequence: CDR1 MDHEN, CDR2 SYDVKM. After removal of 2 bases from V and 0 bases from J, the junction contained 7 bases not matched to a gene. The CDR3 DNA reads TGTGCCAGCAGTTTACTAGCGGGGGCCACAAGCTCTGGGGCCAACGTCCTGACTTTC. This gives the protein CASSLLAGATSSGANVLTF.

This clone was recorded only once. This chain joins TRBV5-4 and TRBJ2-1, with D possibly matching TRBD2 (6 bases). Trimming cost V 4 bases and J 4 bases, with 21 bases left between them. This CDR3 has 17 residues. The germline gives CDR1 SGHNT, CDR2 YYREEE (reference sequence). In DNA, the CDR3 is TGTGCCAGCAGCCCCTCCCTGGGGGAGGAAAGTTACAATGAGCAGTTCTTC. Amino acids: CASSPSLGEESYNEQFF.

The gene calls are TRBV7-3 and TRBJ2-2; D might be TRBD2 (5 bases). Germline CDR1 reads SGHTA; CDR2 reads FQGTGA. V gave up 5 bases and J gave up 4 bases, with 14 bases separating them. CDR3 length: 15 amino acids. For the CDR3, the DNA is TGTGCCAGCAGCCAGATGCTAGCCCCCACCGGGGAGCTGTTTTTT. Encoded protein: CASSQMLAPTGELFF. The whole variable domain, remainder taken from reference TRBV7-3 and TRBJ2-2, is GAGVSQTPSNKVTEKGKYVELRCDPISGHTALYWYRQSLGQGPEFLIYFQGTGAADDSGLPNDRFFAVRPEGSVSTLKIQRTERGDSAVYLCASSQMLAPTGELFFGEGSRLTVL.

On this clone: The junction and the germline gene differ at one end; a read error may be behind it. J is TRBJ1-2 and V is TRBV10-3; no firm D call. Germline V gene sequence: CDR1 ENHRY, CDR2 SYGVKD. This CDR3 spans 13 amino acids. The CDR3 DNA follows: TGTGCCATCAGTGTACAAAGTAACGATGGCTACACCTTC. Amino acid sequence: CAISVQSNDGYTF.

The chain is built from TRBV6-2 or TRBV6-3 and TRBJ2-1; 10 positions agree with TRBD2. The CDR3 spans 16 residues. Germline CDR1 MNHEY, CDR2 SVGEGT. J gave up 2 bases and V 4 bases, and 5 bases lay outside the gene matches. CDR3 protein: CASSSLLAGAYNEQFF. The DNA of the CDR3 is TGTGCCAGCAGTTCCCTCCTAGCGGGAGCCTACAATGAGCAGTTCTTC.

This clone was observed a single time. The chain combines TRBV6-5 with TRBJ1-2; D perhaps matches TRBD1 (5 bases). In germline, CDR1 is MNHEY, CDR2 SVGAGI. Trimming shortened V by 6 bases and J by 8 bases, and 19 bases separated the two germline ends. This CDR3 comprises 14 residues. The chain's CDR3 is CASRTDMGQDGYTF. The DNA for the CDR3 is TGTGCCAGCAGGACCGACATGGGGCAAGACGGCTACACCTTC.

This rearrangement joins TRBV5-1 to TRBJ2-5, with a tentative D call TRBD2 (5 bases). This CDR3 comprises 14 residues. The V gene's germline CDR1 is SGHRS and CDR2 YFSETQ. The germline V and J ends were trimmed by 0 bases and 7 bases, with 13 bases remaining between them. CDR3 bases: TGCGCCAGCAGCTTGGGGACTGGACGGGGGACCCAGTACTTC. Its protein product is CASSLGTGRGTQYF.

The sample holds one count of this clone. An end of the junction does not agree with germline; a read error may underlie this. The V and J genes are TRBV2 and TRBJ1-3, with 8 bases identical to TRBD1. The CDR3 is 17 residues long. Looked up from germline, CDR1 is SNHLY and CDR2 is FYNNEI. DNA for the CDR3: TGTGCCAGCAGAGAAGGGACAGGCGCCCTTTTTGGAAACACCATATATTTT. This codes for CASREGTGALFGNTIYF.

This chain links TRBV5-6 with TRBJ2-7; maybe TRBD2 (6 bases). The germline V and J ends were trimmed by 4 bases and 3 bases, with 14 bases remaining between them. The CDR3 runs to 14 residues. Germline V CDR1 and CDR2: SGHDT, YYEEEE. CDR3 DNA sequence: TGTGCCAGCAGCGGGTGGGGGGTGAACTACGAGCAGTACTTC. As protein: CASSGWGVNYEQYF.

This chain connects TRBV13 to TRBJ2-2; D unresolved. CDR3 length equals 13 residues. V dropped 4 bases and J dropped 0 bases, with 3 bases sitting between them. The germline V gene encodes CDR1 PRHDT and CDR2 FYEKMQ (reference sequence). The CDR3 here is CASSSTNTGELFF. The CDR3, as DNA: TGTGCCAGCAGCTCTACGAACACCGGGGAGCTGTTTTTT.

The chain links TRBV3-1 (or the pseudogene TRBV3-2) to TRBJ2-5; 8 nucleotides match TRBD2. The CDR3 runs to 17 residues. J was trimmed by 4 bases and V by 3 bases; bases with no gene match: 13. Germline values: CDR1 LGHDT, CDR2 YNNKEL (reference sequence). CDR3 sequence reads: CASSHEGLGSPRETQYF. CDR3 bases: TGTGCCAGCAGCCACGAGGGACTAGGAAGTCCTCGAGAGACCCAGTACTTC.

V is TRBV7-6 and J is TRBJ2-7; D may be TRBD2 (6 bases). This CDR3 is 16 amino acids long. Trimming left V 5 bases short and J 6 bases short, with 23 bases between. The germline gives CDR1 SGHVS, CDR2 FNYEAQ. The CDR3 DNA follows: TGTGCCAGCAGCCCCGGAAGAGCGGGTGCGACGGGCGAGCAGTACTTC. Translated: CASSPGRAGATGEQYF.

This chain connects TRBV7-9 to TRBJ2-7; no clear D gene. V lost 0 bases, J lost 5 bases, and 14 bases lay in between. Per germline, CDR1 SEHNR and CDR2 FQNEAQ (reference sequence). The CDR3 consists of 15 residues. CDR3 sequence: CASSLASVGGDEQYF. The CDR3 DNA follows: TGTGCCAGCAGCTTAGCGTCTGTTGGTGGAGACGAGCAGTACTTC. The entire variable domain, with the rest obtained from reference TRBV7-9 and TRBJ2-7, is as follows: DTGVSQNPRHKITKRGQNVTFRCDPISEHNRLYWYRQTLGQGPEFLTYFQNEAQLEKSRLLSDRFSAERPKGSFSTLEIQRTEQGDSAMYLCASSLASVGGDEQYFGPGTRLTVT.

The sample holds one count of this clone. The DNA for the CDR3 is TGTGCCAGCAGGCTAAGACCGGGACTCGGGCCCGGGGAGCTGTTTTTT. This gives the protein CASRLRPGLGPGELFF. This rearrangement joins TRBV7-2 to TRBJ2-2, with D possibly matching TRBD2 (6 bases). The CDR3 length is 16 residues. V was trimmed by 6 bases and J by 6 bases, leaving 20 bases between them. Germline V CDR1 and CDR2: SGHTA, FQGNSA.

The chain recombines TRBV5-1 with TRBJ1-3; D is unclear. V was cut by 4 bases and J by 1 base, with 12 bases left in between. The CDR3 contains 15 residues. Germline V gene lookup returns CDR1 SGHRS and CDR2 YFSETQ. CDR3 coding DNA: TGCGCCAGCAGCACTGCGTTAAGTTCTGGAAACACCATATATTTT. It yields the protein CASSTALSSGNTIYF.

This clone came up once. The genes are TRBV5-5 and TRBJ2-3; no reliable D call. Trimming stripped 0 bases from V and 3 bases from J, with 5 bases between. This CDR3 is 13 amino acids long. CDR1 and CDR2 (germline): SGHKS, YYEKEE (reference sequence). The CDR3 DNA sequence: TGTGCCAGCAGCTTGGAAGAGACAGATACGCAGTATTTT. Encoded protein: CASSLEETDTQYF.

The genes are TRBV19 and TRBJ1-5, with D perhaps matching TRBD1 (5 bases). CDR1 and CDR2 (germline): LNHDA, SQIVND (reference sequence). This CDR3 contains 16 residues. V lost 7 bases and J 2 bases, leaving 18 bases between the germline ends. Here the CDR3 reads CASNPDGFRGNQPQHF. As DNA, the CDR3 is TGTGCCAGTAATCCGGACGGATTCAGGGGCAATCAGCCCCAGCATTTT.

The gene calls are TRBV28 and TRBJ1-4; D uncertain. Trimming stripped 6 bases from V and 7 bases from J, with 15 bases between. CDR3 size: 14 residues. Per the germline V gene, CDR1 is MDHEN and CDR2 is SYDVKM. CDR3 sequence (DNA): TGTGCCAGCAGCAACGGTGGTTCGGGTGAAAAACTGTTTTTT. Translation gives CASSNGGSGEKLFF.

This chain joins TRBV7-2 and TRBJ2-5; D possibly corresponds to TRBD2 (6 bases). The CDR3 is 15 residues long. Trimming stripped 1 base from V and 4 bases from J, with 13 bases between. Germline-derived CDR1 and CDR2 are SGHTA and FQGNSA. The CDR3 is CASSLGGLALETQYF. CDR3 in DNA: TGTGCCAGCAGCTTAGGGGGCCTAGCGTTAGAGACCCAGTACTTC.

The rearrangement uses TRBV19 and TRBJ1-1; a possible D gene is TRBD1 (5 bases). V was trimmed by 0 bases and J by 6 bases, leaving 8 bases between them. CDR1 is LNHDA, CDR2 SQIVND, per germline (reference sequence). The CDR3 loop spans 13 amino acids. CDR3 protein: CASSIDGGAEAFF. The CDR3 bases are TGTGCCAGTAGTATAGACGGGGGGGCTGAAGCTTTCTTT.

The chain couples TRBV10-1 to TRBJ2-7, with D possibly TRBD1 on 6 matching bases. V was pared by 10 bases and J by 1 base, with 11 bases between. The germline CDR1 and CDR2 sequences are WNHNN and SYGVQD (reference sequence). The CDR3 is 12 amino acids. CDR3 DNA sequence: TGCGCCACTTACAGGGCTTCCTACGAGCAGTACTTC. Translating it yields CATYRASYEQYF.

This clone was detected only once. The genes are TRBV11-3 and TRBJ2-1, with 13 nucleotides matching TRBD2. The CDR3 runs 15 residues. The germline V gene has CDR1 SGHNT and CDR2 YENEEA. V dropped 4 bases and J dropped 7; count of bases not matched to a gene: 4. The CDR3: CASSSGLAGANEQFF. As DNA, the CDR3 is TGTGCCAGCAGCTCAGGACTAGCGGGGGCAAATGAGCAGTTCTTC.

The chain joins TRBV28 to TRBJ2-7; 10 bases are shared with TRBD2. The V segment lost 6 bases and the J segment 0 bases; nucleotides outside the gene matches: 2. The germline gives CDR1 MDHEN, CDR2 SYDVKM. This CDR3 region has 14 residues. This chain's CDR3 is CASRLAGGSYEQYF. Written as DNA, the CDR3 is TGTGCCAGCAGATTAGCGGGGGGCTCCTACGAGCAGTACTTC.

The gene calls are TRBV18 and TRBJ2-5; D not certain. V was shortened by 3 bases and J by 3 bases, with 5 bases between the two germline ends. The CDR3 is 12 amino acids. In germline, CDR1 is KGHSH, CDR2 LQKENI. CDR3 protein: CASSPREETQYF. CDR3 bases: TGTGCCAGCTCACCTAGAGAAGAGACCCAGTACTTC.

The chain links TRBV2 to TRBJ1-4; 7 nucleotides line up with TRBD1. Per germline, CDR1 SNHLY and CDR2 FYNNEI. Trimming at V came to 6 bases and at J to 5 bases, leaving 3 bases not matched to a gene. The CDR3 length is 13 residues. CDR3 protein: CASRTGSNEKLFF. The CDR3 region has the DNA TGTGCCAGCAGGACAGGGTCCAATGAAAAACTGTTTTTT.